The T cell receptor beta chain under discussion was sequenced for a study of immune cell composition in non-small cell lung cancer. The method was immunoSEQ multiplex PCR; TCRdb's version includes in-frame clones alone and lacks a portion of them. The sample holds fewer than 6,000 clones, about 80% seen once. Trimming removed 6 bases from V and 5 bases from J; junction bases left unmatched: 5. Germline V lookup: CDR1 SGHAT, CDR2 FQDESV (reference sequence). CDR3 length: 14 amino acids. The source material was lung tumor tissue. V and J are TRBV11-1 and TRBJ2-2; TRBD1 aligns across 8 bases. This clonotype originated in a human donor with non-small cell lung cancer. CDR3: CASSGQGGTGELFF. The CDR3 region has the DNA TGTGCCAGCAGTGGACAGGGAGGAACCGGGGAGCTGTTTTTT.